One sample yielded the 21 T cell receptor beta chains listed below, sequenced in a study of control samples from healthy donors and cancer patients (dated by TCRdb to 2020 to 2022). The library relied on the immunoSEQ multiplex PCR assay. Sourced from immuneACCESS, this table was stored by TCRdb with only in-frame sequences that have V and J called. A share of the clones is absent; for the studies checked, an unresolved V gene accounts for under half, and the remainder has no known explanation. This sample is represented by over 200,000 clones; roughly 80% of them were singletons. Together, the top ten hold roughly 13% of the sample. Material: PBMCs. Every receptor here comes from a woman aged 55-69 years with lung cancer.

This chain links TRBV6-5 with TRBJ2-2, with TRBD1 matching 7 bases. The CDR3 is made up of 15 amino acids. With V trimmed by 4 bases and J by 1 base, 3 bases remained unmatched. CDR1 MNHEY and CDR2 SVGAGI come from the germline V gene. The CDR3 here is CASSWGQRNTGELFF. The CDR3 DNA reads TGTGCCAGCAGTTGGGGACAGAGGAACACCGGGGAGCTGTTTTTT.

This clone came up a few times. Other DNA sequences in this specimen translate into the identical CDR3. J is TRBJ2-3 and V is TRBV5-1, with 8 nucleotides matching TRBD2. CDR1 is SGHRS, CDR2 YFSETQ, per germline. The CDR3 spans 15 residues. Losses at the gene ends were 1 base for V and 4 bases for J; bases not matched to a gene: 5. CDR3 residues: CASSLSGGGADTQYF. The CDR3 coding sequence is TGCGCCAGCAGCTTGTCGGGAGGGGGGGCAGATACGCAGTATTTT.

The chain links TRBV9 to TRBJ2-7; the D gene could be TRBD1 or TRBD2 (5 bases each). The CDR3 extends over 15 amino acids. Trimming left V 2 bases short and J 0 bases short, with 12 bases between. From germline, CDR1 is SGDLS and CDR2 YYNGEE. The CDR3 spells CASSVGAGSSYEQYF. The CDR3 DNA sequence: TGTGCCAGCAGCGTCGGCGCAGGGAGCTCCTACGAGCAGTACTTC.

Turning to this clone: Additional DNA sequences in this sample encode the identical CDR3. The chain carries TRBV6-6 and TRBJ1-3; D might be TRBD1 (5 bases). Trimming took off 8 bases at V and 2 bases at J, with 7 bases between the two ends. Germline V gene sequence: CDR1 MNHNY, CDR2 SVGAGI (reference sequence). The CDR3 spans 12 residues. The CDR3 sequence is CASRGPGNTIYF. CDR3 DNA sequence: TGTGCCAGCCGGGGCCCTGGAAACACCATATATTTT.

The V and J genes are TRBV18 and TRBJ1-3, with a weak D call TRBD1 (5 bases). Germline V CDR1 and CDR2: KGHSH, LQKENI. The V gene lost 2 bases and the J gene lost 0 bases, with 14 bases spanning the gap. The CDR3 covers 17 residues. CDR3 DNA: TGTGCCAGCTCACCAACCACCACAGGAAACTCTGGAAACACCATATATTTT. Residues: CASSPTTTGNSGNTIYF.

The V and J genes are TRBV5-1 and TRBJ2-7, with D possibly called TRBD1 or TRBD2 (5 bases each). Trimming stripped 6 bases from V and 4 bases from J, with 17 bases between. Germline assignment: CDR1 SGHRS and CDR2 YFSETQ. The CDR3 sequence is 14 residues long. CDR3 sequence reads: CASTAAGGKYEQYF. The CDR3, as DNA: TGCGCCAGCACCGCAGCTGGGGGTAAATACGAGCAGTACTTC.

The V and J genes are TRBV6-2 or TRBV6-3 and TRBJ2-6, with 9 bases fitting TRBD1. The germline V gene has CDR1 MNHEY and CDR2 SVGEGT. Losses at the gene ends were 2 bases for V and 4 bases for J; bases not matched to a gene: 3. This CDR3 has 16 amino acids. The CDR3 DNA reads TGTGCCAGCAGTTACCGGACAGGGGCCGGGGCCAACGTCCTGACTTTC. Amino acid sequence: CASSYRTGAGANVLTF.

As for this clone: The junction and the germline gene differ at one end; a read error may be behind it. The chain combines TRBV10-1 with TRBJ2-7; 15 bases fit TRBD2. Germline CDR1 WNHNN, CDR2 SYGVQD (reference sequence). The CDR3 is 13 amino acids. CDR3 amino acids: CASSSGLAGGLNF. In DNA form, the CDR3 reads TGCGCCAGCAGTTCGGGACTAGCGGGGGGTTTGAACTTC.

Only a few counts were recorded for this clone. The rearrangement links TRBV5-4 to TRBJ1-1, with 7 bases matching TRBD1. The CDR3 contains 12 residues. Germline lookup yields CDR1 SGHNT and CDR2 YYREEE (reference sequence). With 4 bases clipped from V and 10 bases from J, the junction kept 7 bases outside the gene matches. Here the CDR3 reads CASSRDSKGAFF. The CDR3 region has the DNA TGTGCCAGCAGCCGGGACAGTAAGGGAGCTTTCTTT.

As for this clone: One end of the junction does not line up with germline, which may come from a read error. J is TRBJ2-7 and V is TRBV18; 9 nucleotides align to TRBD2. CDR3 length: 16 residues. Germline assignment: CDR1 KGHSH and CDR2 LQKENI. The CDR3 sequence: CVSSTSGSGGFNEQYF. In DNA, the CDR3 is TGTGTCAGCTCAACCTCAGGGAGCGGGGGGTTCAACGAGCAGTACTTC.

The rearrangement joins TRBV6-1 to TRBJ1-5; D gene unclear. Germline CDR1 is MNHNS and CDR2 is SASEGT. Trimming took off 3 bases at V and 4 bases at J, with 13 bases between the two ends. The CDR3 runs to 15 residues. CDR3 bases: TGTGCCAGCAGTGATCAGCGGTTAGAGAATCAGCCCCAGCATTTT. Its translation is CASSDQRLENQPQHF.

This chain links TRBV11-2 with TRBJ1-4; 9 positions match TRBD1. CDR3 length: 16 residues. V lost 4 bases and J lost 5; bases outside the gene matches: 8. The germline CDR1 and CDR2 sequences are SGHAT and FQNNGV. CDR3 in DNA: TGTGCCAGCAGCTCTCGACAGGGGGTCTTCAATGAAAAACTGTTTTTT. Its translation: CASSSRQGVFNEKLFF.

The chain carries TRBV5-1 and TRBJ2-7; D uncertain. This CDR3 is built from 12 residues. Looked up from germline, CDR1 is SGHRS and CDR2 is YFSETQ. V was cut by 3 bases and J by 4 bases, with 8 bases left in between. CDR3 protein: CASSSSKYEQYF. For the CDR3, the DNA is TGCGCCAGCAGCTCGAGCAAGTACGAGCAGTACTTC. Supplemented by reference TRBV5-1 and TRBJ2-7, the full variable domain reads KAGVTQTPRYLIKTRGQQVTLSCSPISGHRSVSWYQQTPGQGLQFLFEYFSETQRNKGNFPGRFSGRQFSNSRSEMNVSTLELGDSALYLCASSSSKYEQYFGPGTRLTVT.

CDR3 in amino acids: CASSASPSWGSGNTIYF. The CDR3 nucleotides are TGTGCCAGCAGCGCCTCCCCTTCGTGGGGGTCTGGAAACACCATATATTTT. The chain employs TRBV9 and TRBJ1-3; D perhaps matches TRBD1 (5 bases). In germline, CDR1 is SGDLS, CDR2 YYNGEE. There are 17 residues in the CDR3. V lost 3 bases and J 1 base, leaving 17 bases between the germline ends. Full variable domain (missing parts from reference TRBV9 and TRBJ1-3): DSGVTQTPKHLITATGQRVTLRCSPRSGDLSVYWYQQSLDQGLQFLIQYYNGEERAKGNILERFSAQQFPDLHSELNLSSLELGDSALYFCASSASPSWGSGNTIYFGEGSWLTVV.

The V and J genes are TRBV10-3 and TRBJ2-1; the D gene is possibly TRBD1 (5 bases). Trimming took 5 bases from V and 7 from J, leaving 9 bases between them. The V gene's germline CDR1 is ENHRY and CDR2 SYGVKD. The CDR3 runs 12 residues. Here the CDR3 DNA reads TGTGCCATCAGTAGAGACAGTAATGAGCAGTTCTTC. Protein product: CAISRDSNEQFF.

The chain joins TRBV5-1 to TRBJ2-1; 11 nucleotides agree with TRBD2. V lost 6 bases and J lost 0; bases outside the gene matches: 2. Germline CDR1 and CDR2: SGHRS and YFSETQ. The CDR3 is 15 residues long. CDR3 in DNA: TGCGCCAGCAAGACTAGCGGGGCCTCCTACAATGAGCAGTTCTTC. Translation: CASKTSGASYNEQFF.

The rearrangement links TRBV5-4 to TRBJ2-6, with TRBD2 identical over 7 bases. V dropped 7 bases and J dropped 0; count of bases not matched to a gene: 13. The CDR3 runs to 18 residues. Germline V CDR1 and CDR2: SGHNT, YYREEE (reference sequence). The CDR3 DNA follows: TGTGCCAGCGGGCCTGGGGGGGAGCCCTACTCTGGGGCCAACGTCCTGACTTTC. Translating it yields CASGPGGEPYSGANVLTF.

The genes are TRBV6-6 and TRBJ1-2; D perhaps matches TRBD1 (5 bases). Trimming took 6 bases from V and 5 from J, leaving 13 bases between them. This CDR3 has 13 residues. Per germline, CDR1 MNHNY and CDR2 SVGAGI (reference sequence). CDR3 sequence (DNA): TGTGCCAGCAGATCCGGGACTTTTTATGGCTACACCTTC. Its protein is CASRSGTFYGYTF.

The chain employs TRBV19 and TRBJ1-3, with D perhaps matching TRBD1 (5 bases). Trimming took off 6 bases at V and 1 base at J, with 10 bases between the two ends. Germline V lookup: CDR1 LNHDA, CDR2 SQIVND (reference sequence). CDR3 length: 14 amino acids. The CDR3 loop is CASRNGASGNTIYF. DNA for the CDR3: TGTGCCAGTAGGAATGGGGCGTCTGGAAACACCATATATTTT.

The rearrangement links TRBV29-1 to TRBJ2-7; 9 bases are a match to TRBD1. The CDR3 totals 14 residues. CDR1 and CDR2 from the germline V gene are SQVTM and ANQGSEA. The V segment lost 7 bases and the J segment 0 bases; nucleotides outside the gene matches: 7. The chain's CDR3 is CSATGGQSSYEQYF. In DNA form, the CDR3 reads TGCAGCGCCACAGGGGGCCAGAGCTCCTACGAGCAGTACTTC.

The chain is built from TRBV4-1 and TRBJ1-2; D is unclear. This CDR3 is 16 amino acids long. Germline CDR1 is MGHRA and CDR2 is YSYEKL. The germline V and J ends were trimmed by 0 bases and 4 bases, with 15 bases remaining between them. CDR3 protein: CASSQDSGQVFYGYTF. DNA of the CDR3: TGCGCCAGCAGCCAAGATAGCGGTCAGGTATTCTATGGCTACACCTTC.